This T cell receptor (beta chain) was recorded in a study of shared clonotypes between healthy human individuals. From germline, CDR1 is SGHRS and CDR2 YFSETQ. This CDR3 comprises 16 residues. With V trimmed by 4 bases and J by 2 bases, 6 bases remained unmatched. CD8 cells regarded as naive lacked CD45RO, were positively chosen for CCR7, and omitted terminally differentiated effector memory CD45RA+ cells. Data came from immunoSEQ multiplex PCR; TCRdb stores just in-frame clones and leaves some out. Seen here are approximately 600,000 clones, roughly 95% observed once, and the top ten hold over 0.1%. Notes on this clone: Its antigen is unidentified.

General observations from the study: Rarefaction curves obtained for sorted subsets showed sequencing incomplete despite large depth.

What was sequenced was naive CD8+ T cells sorted from blood. The origin of this receptor is a woman aged 25 to 45 in good health. This chain connects TRBV5-1 to TRBJ2-7; 13 positions agree with TRBD2. The CDR3 nucleotides read TGCGCCAGCAGCGGGCGGACTAGCGGGAGACCCTACGAGCAGTACTTC. It yields the protein CASSGRTSGRPYEQYF.